These 24 T cell receptor beta chains share one sample of origin, sequenced in a study of T cell responses to AZD1222 COVID-19 vaccine. Assay used: immunoSEQ multiplex PCR; TCRdb lists only in-frame clones, some missing. The data show 70,000 to 85,000 clones, around 86% seen once. The sequencing used peripheral blood, collected on day 0 of AZD1222 vaccination. These receptors came from an adult in good health.

This clone was found once. The gene calls are TRBV30 and TRBJ1-3; no firm D call. CDR3 length: 14 amino acids. CDR1 and CDR2 from the germline V gene are GTSNPN and SVGIG (reference sequence). Trimming shortened V by 1 base and J by 2 bases, and 9 bases separated the two germline ends. The CDR3 region has the DNA TGTGCCTGGAGTGGGGTAGGGCCTGGAAACACCATATATTTT. Amino acids: CAWSGVGPGNTIYF.

The genes are TRBV3-1 (or the pseudogene TRBV3-2) and TRBJ2-1, with 9 nucleotides matching TRBD2. This CDR3 spans 18 amino acids. Germline values: CDR1 LGHDT, CDR2 YNNKEL (reference sequence). V lost 0 bases to trimming and J lost 6 bases; unmatched junction nucleotides: 12. The CDR3 sequence: CASSQERGLAGPPNEQFF. In DNA, the CDR3 is TGTGCCAGCAGCCAAGAGAGGGGGCTAGCGGGACCTCCCAATGAGCAGTTCTTC.

The chain carries TRBV7-2 and TRBJ1-5; D is undetermined. Germline V lookup: CDR1 SGHTA, CDR2 FQGNSA. This CDR3 is 12 amino acids long. The ends were cut back, 5 bases at V and 3 bases at J, with 5 bases in the middle. CDR3 residues: CASSHLNQPQHF. The CDR3, as DNA: TGTGCCAGCAGCCACCTCAATCAGCCCCAGCATTTT.

The genes are TRBV11-2 and TRBJ2-3, with a weak D call TRBD1 (6 bases). The CDR3 is 13 residues long. The germline gives CDR1 SGHAT, CDR2 FQNNGV. The germline V and J ends were trimmed by 8 bases and 4 bases, with 13 bases remaining between them. The CDR3 sequence is CASCKQGPDTQYF. CDR3 coding DNA: TGTGCCAGCTGTAAGCAGGGGCCAGATACGCAGTATTTT.

The V and J genes are TRBV14 and TRBJ2-5, with TRBD2 matching over 13 bases. Germline V lookup: CDR1 SGHDN, CDR2 FVKESK. V trimming: 3 bases; J trimming: 5 bases; junction bases outside the gene matches: 9. CDR3 length: 17 residues. The CDR3 region is CASSQRTSGRGGETQYF. The CDR3 DNA is TGTGCCAGCAGCCAGAGGACTAGCGGGAGAGGCGGGGAGACCCAGTACTTC. Complete variable domain (other parts from reference TRBV14 and TRBJ2-5): EAGVTQFPSHSVIEKGQTVTLRCDPISGHDNLYWYRRVMGKEIKFLLHFVKESKQDESGMPNNRFLAERTGGTYSTLKVQPAELEDSGVYFCASSQRTSGRGGETQYFGPGTRLLVL.

V usage is TRBV28 and J usage is TRBJ1-6; a weak D match, TRBD1 (6 bases). In germline, CDR1 is MDHEN, CDR2 SYDVKM. Trimming removed 6 bases from V and 10 bases from J, with 10 bases in between. The CDR3 has 12 amino acids. Here the CDR3 DNA reads TGTGCCAGCAGCAAGGGGGACTCACCCCTCCACTTT. It yields the protein CASSKGDSPLHF. Complete variable domain (other parts from reference TRBV28 and TRBJ1-6): DVKVTQSSRYLVKRTGEKVFLECVQDMDHENMFWYRQDPGLGLRLIYFSYDVKMKEKGDIPEGYSVSREKKERFSLILESASTNQTSMYLCASSKGDSPLHFGNGTRLTVT.

The chain recombines TRBV12-5 with TRBJ1-3; D not resolved. The CDR3 covers 18 residues. Trimming pared 1 base from V and 0 bases from J, leaving 16 bases between. CDR1 and CDR2 (germline): LGHNT, FRNRAP. The CDR3 spells CASGLDVATVNSGNTIYF. The CDR3, as DNA: TGTGCTAGTGGTTTGGACGTGGCTACGGTAAACTCTGGAAACACCATATATTTT.

The CDR3: CASSSIGGTSKMNEQFF. The CDR3 DNA reads TGTGCCAGCAGCTCAATCGGCGGGACTAGCAAAATGAATGAGCAGTTCTTC. This chain joins TRBV5-8 and TRBJ2-1, with TRBD2 identical over 9 bases. Germline V gene lookup returns CDR1 SGHTS and CDR2 YDEGEE. The CDR3 runs 17 residues. Trimming removed 3 bases from V and 7 bases from J; junction bases left unmatched: 14.

This chain links TRBV18 with TRBJ2-1; the match to TRBD2 covers 7 bases. The CDR3 is 13 amino acids. Trimming took 0 bases from V and 12 from J; bases not matched to a gene: 5. Germline V gives CDR1 KGHSH, CDR2 LQKENI. The CDR3 sequence: CASSPPERDRQFF. The CDR3 region has the DNA TGTGCCAGCTCACCACCCGAGCGGGACCGGCAGTTCTTC.

In the case of this clone: Within the sample, other DNA sequences also encode this same CDR3. The chain has TRBV7-3 and TRBJ1-2; no definite D call. Germline values: CDR1 SGHTA, CDR2 FQGTGA. The CDR3 consists of 13 residues. Trimming took off 5 bases at V and 2 bases at J, with 9 bases between the two ends. The CDR3 sequence is CASSPTGNYGYTF. CDR3 coding DNA: TGTGCCAGCAGCCCTACGGGGAACTATGGCTACACCTTC.

The rearrangement links TRBV18 to TRBJ2-7; tentatively, D is TRBD1 or TRBD2 (6 bases each). The ends were cut back, 5 bases at V and 6 bases at J, with 17 bases in the middle. This CDR3 spans 14 amino acids. The V gene's germline CDR1 is KGHSH and CDR2 LQKENI. Here the CDR3 reads CASSMDSGGSEQYF. Written as DNA, the CDR3 is TGTGCCAGCTCAATGGACAGTGGAGGGAGCGAGCAGTACTTC.

The CDR3 DNA reads TGTGCCAGCAGTTACTCGAGAGGGTTGGATCAGCCCCAGCATTTT. Translating it yields CASSYSRGLDQPQHF. The V call is TRBV6-2 or TRBV6-3, the J call TRBJ1-5; no definite D call. CDR1 and CDR2 from the germline V gene are MNHEY and SVGEGT. V shed 0 bases and J shed 5 bases, with 11 bases lying between them. CDR3 length equals 15 residues.

This clone came up a few times. The genes are TRBV6-6 and TRBJ2-7; D gene unclear. The V gene lost 5 bases and the J gene lost 2 bases, with 19 bases spanning the gap. Germline V lookup: CDR1 MNHNY, CDR2 SVGAGI (reference sequence). CDR3 length equals 16 residues. The CDR3 loop is CASSPMGATATYEQYF. For the CDR3, the DNA is TGTGCCAGCAGTCCCATGGGCGCGACGGCAACCTACGAGCAGTACTTC.

This chain uses TRBV6-2 or TRBV6-3 with TRBJ2-1, with 11 bases fitting TRBD1. The CDR3 is made up of 13 amino acids. The J segment lost 15 bases and the V segment lost 4 bases, leaving 8 bases of the junction unmatched. The germline gives CDR1 MNHEY, CDR2 SVGEGT. The CDR3 bases are TGTGCCAGCAGTTTTTCCGGACAGGGGGCTCGGTTCTTC. Amino acids: CASSFSGQGARFF.

The chain joins TRBV30 to TRBJ2-1; D possibly corresponds to TRBD1 (6 bases). CDR1 and CDR2 (germline): GTSNPN, SVGIG (reference sequence). Between the trimmed V and J ends, which lost 4 bases and 1 base, there was a span of 14 bases. This CDR3 has 15 residues. In DNA, the CDR3 is TGTGCCTGGACTTCCGGGACAAGGTCCTACAATGAGCAGTTCTTC. Translated: CAWTSGTRSYNEQFF.

A single count supports this clone. This chain uses TRBV3-1 (or the pseudogene TRBV3-2) with TRBJ2-1; D gene uncertain. V was clipped by 1 base and J by 5 bases, with 9 bases between them. The CDR3 covers 14 residues. Germline values: CDR1 LGHDT, CDR2 YNNKEL (reference sequence). CDR3 nucleotide sequence: TGTGCCAGCAGCCAAGGAGGCAGTCACAATGAGCAGTTCTTC. This codes for CASSQGGSHNEQFF.

V and J are TRBV30 and TRBJ1-1; no definite D call. The CDR3 is 11 residues long. Trimming took 5 bases from V and 0 from J, leaving 4 bases between them. Germline V gene lookup returns CDR1 GTSNPN and CDR2 SVGIG (reference sequence). The CDR3, as DNA: TGTGCCTGGGGGATGAACACTGAAGCTTTCTTT. Protein sequence: CAWGMNTEAFF. Variable domain in full (rest from reference TRBV30 and TRBJ1-1): SQTIHQWPATLVQPVGSPLSLECTVEGTSNPNLYWYRQAAGRGLQLLFYSVGIGQISSEVPQNLSASRPQDRQFILSSKKLLLSDSGFYLCAWGMNTEAFFGQGTRLTVV.

The rearrangement links TRBV6-5 to TRBJ1-2, with D tentatively TRBD1 (6 bases). The CDR3 has 14 amino acids. The germline gives CDR1 MNHEY, CDR2 SVGAGI. Trimming removed 4 bases at V and 2 bases at J, with 11 bases between. In DNA, the CDR3 is TGTGCCAGCAGTTGGACAGCACAAAACTATGGCTACACCTTC. Residues: CASSWTAQNYGYTF.

The J gene is TRBJ1-4, the V gene TRBV5-6; D is perhaps TRBD1 (6 bases). Trimming took off 0 bases at V and 3 bases at J, with 9 bases between the two ends. Germline CDR1 reads SGHDT; CDR2 reads YYEEEE. The CDR3 has 15 residues. This CDR3 is CASSLAAGANEKLFF. The CDR3 bases are TGTGCCAGCAGCTTGGCGGCAGGGGCTAATGAAAAACTGTTTTTT.

The sample holds a few counts of this clone. This chain links TRBV4-1 with TRBJ2-3; D unresolved. The CDR3 spans 14 residues. Per the germline V gene, CDR1 is MGHRA and CDR2 is YSYEKL. V was trimmed by 4 bases and J by 2 bases, leaving 10 bases between them. The CDR3 coding sequence is TGCGCCAGCAGCCCCGGTAAGAACACAGATACGCAGTATTTT. This codes for CASSPGKNTDTQYF.

The chain is built from TRBV4-1 and TRBJ2-3; D unresolved. The germline CDR1 and CDR2 sequences are MGHRA and YSYEKL. V lost 0 bases and J 3 bases, leaving 7 bases between the germline ends. CDR3 length equals 14 residues. CDR3 coding DNA: TGCGCCAGCAGCCAAGAGCTAGTAACAGATACGCAGTATTTT. Translated, it gives CASSQELVTDTQYF.

The chain is built from TRBV14 and TRBJ2-7, with D possibly matching TRBD2 (6 bases). The V gene's germline CDR1 is SGHDN and CDR2 FVKESK. This CDR3 comprises 17 residues. The V end lost 1 base, the J end lost 0 bases, and 16 bases lay between the germline ends. CDR3 coding DNA: TGTGCCAGCAGCCAAGCATCCGGCGGGGCCTACTCCTACGAGCAGTACTTC. Amino acid sequence: CASSQASGGAYSYEQYF.

The V gene is TRBV30, the J gene TRBJ2-1; 9 bases line up with TRBD2. The ends lost 3 bases at V and 4 bases at J; junction bases unmatched: 4. The CDR3 runs 14 residues. Per germline, CDR1 GTSNPN and CDR2 SVGIG (reference sequence). CDR3 sequence: CAWRASGIYNEQFF. In nucleotides, the CDR3 is TGTGCCTGGAGGGCTAGCGGGATTTACAATGAGCAGTTCTTC.

The CDR3 reads CASSLGTEETQYF. The CDR3, as DNA: TGCGCCAGCAGCTTAGGGACGGAAGAGACCCAGTACTTC. The V call is TRBV5-1, the J call TRBJ2-5, with D perhaps matching TRBD1 or TRBD2 (5 bases each). The CDR3 consists of 13 residues. Germline V gives CDR1 SGHRS, CDR2 YFSETQ. The V end lost 2 bases, the J end lost 3 bases, and 8 bases lay between the germline ends.